The 26 T cell receptor beta chains given below trace back to one sample, sequenced in a study of T cell repertoires in cytomegalovirus infection. TCRdb re-called the reads through MiXCR, storing one row per CDR3 protein. The sample contains 200,000 to 300,000 distinct CDR3 sequences, about 12% of which appear only once. The sequenced sample was PBMCs. The receptors derive from a human donor in good health (CMV status not recorded). Some clones in this sample may be carry-over from other donors' samples.

This clonotype was observed at least ten times. The CDR3 nucleotides are TGTGCCAGCAGTTACTCGACTAGCGGGGGTTACAATGAGCAGTTCTTC. Translating it yields CASSYSTSGGYNEQFF. The V gene is TRBV6-2 or TRBV6-3, the J gene TRBJ2-1; the match to TRBD2 covers 12 bases. The J segment lost 4 bases and the V segment lost 0 bases, leaving 1 base of the junction unmatched. Germline assignment: CDR1 MNHEY and CDR2 SVGEGT. This CDR3 has 16 amino acids.

This clonotype appeared many times. The chain couples TRBV6-1 to TRBJ1-1; 8 bases match TRBD1. The CDR3 length is 13 residues. V shed 8 bases and J 7 bases; nucleotides not matched to a gene: 9. Germline V gene sequence: CDR1 MNHNS, CDR2 SASEGT. The CDR3 DNA sequence: TGTGCCAGCCCCGCCCCAGGGGGCAATGAAGCTTTCTTT. Its protein is CASPAPGGNEAFF.

This chain joins TRBV5-1 and TRBJ2-3; TRBD1 matches at 7 bases. CDR1 SGHRS and CDR2 YFSETQ come from the germline V gene. The V segment lost 4 bases and the J segment 2 bases; nucleotides outside the gene matches: 7. The CDR3 consists of 15 residues. CDR3 coding DNA: TGCGCCAGCAGCGGGACAGCCTATTCCACAGATACGCAGTATTTT. It yields the protein CASSGTAYSTDTQYF.

This clonotype was counted only a few times. This CDR3 reads CATSAAGNNSPLHF. CDR3 sequence (DNA): TGTGCCACCTCGGCCGCCGGGAATAATTCACCCCTCCACTTT. This chain joins TRBV28 and TRBJ1-6; D gene unclear. Trimming cost V 10 bases and J 5 bases, with 15 bases left between them. The CDR3 has 14 residues. CDR1 is MDHEN and CDR2 is SYDVKM in the germline V gene.

Concerning this clonotype itself: One end of the junction varies from germline; a read error may be responsible. The chain carries TRBV7-3 and TRBJ1-1; weak D call: TRBD1 (5 bases). Germline assignment: CDR1 SGHTA and CDR2 FQGTGA. CDR3 length: 14 residues. The CDR3 coding sequence is TGTGCCTGCAGCTCCCAGACGTGGGGGACTGAAGCTTTCTTT. It encodes CACSSQTWGTEAFF. The full variable domain, with the rest looked up from reference TRBV7-3 and TRBJ1-1, is GAGVSQTPSNKVTEKGKYVELRCDPISGHTALYWYRQSLGQGPEFLIYFQGTGAADDSGLPNDRFFAVRPEGSVSTLKIQRTERGDSAVYLCACSSQTWGTEAFFGQGTRLTVV.

This chain joins TRBV19 and TRBJ2-6; the match to TRBD1 covers 9 bases. The CDR3 extends over 16 amino acids. Germline CDR1 reads LNHDA; CDR2 reads SQIVND (reference sequence). With 3 bases clipped from V and 3 bases from J, the junction kept 3 bases outside the gene matches. CDR3 loop: CASSMGTGIGANVLTF. The CDR3 coding sequence is TGTGCCAGTAGTATGGGGACAGGGATTGGGGCCAACGTCCTGACTTTC.

V is TRBV4-3 and J is TRBJ2-2; TRBD1 matches at 7 bases. The CDR3 contains 13 residues. Germline V CDR1 and CDR2: LGHNA, YSLEER. The V and J ends lost 4 bases and 7 bases, in that order; junction bases with no gene match: 3. The CDR3 nucleotides are TGCGCCAGCAGCCGGGGACAGTACGGGGAGCTGTTTTTT. The encoded protein is CASSRGQYGELFF.

This clonotype was found many times. This sequence joins TRBV6-2 or TRBV6-3 and TRBJ2-1; 11 bases match TRBD2. The CDR3 is 16 residues long. V shed 4 bases, J shed 4 bases, and the junction held 6 bases outside the gene matches. Germline CDR1 MNHEY, CDR2 SVGEGT. The CDR3 DNA reads TGTGCCAGCAGTTCTTTTACTAGCGGGAGTTACAATGAGCAGTTCTTC. This translates into CASSSFTSGSYNEQFF.

In its sample, this clonotype was seen many times. This chain connects TRBV7-2 to TRBJ1-1; no reliable D call. Trimming stripped 4 bases from V and 11 bases from J, with 11 bases between. The CDR3 covers 11 residues. Germline V gives CDR1 SGHTA, CDR2 FQGNSA. The CDR3 sequence is CASSSGIRAFF. CDR3 in DNA: TGTGCCAGCAGCTCCGGAATTAGGGCTTTCTTT.

This clonotype was seen a handful of times. This sequence joins TRBV7-9 and TRBJ2-2; possibly TRBD2 for D (6 bases). CDR1 and CDR2 (germline): SEHNR, FQNEAQ (reference sequence). The CDR3 runs 13 residues. Trimming took 6 bases from V and 5 from J, leaving 10 bases between them. The CDR3 DNA reads TGTGCCAGCAGGCTCGGAGGGACCGGGGAGCTGTTTTTT. Residues: CASRLGGTGELFF.

This clonotype showed up many times. V usage is TRBV7-2 and J usage is TRBJ2-2; D is unresolved. The V gene lost 5 bases and the J gene lost 1 base, with 8 bases spanning the gap. The CDR3 sequence is 14 residues long. Germline lookup yields CDR1 SGHTA and CDR2 FQGNSA. Here the CDR3 reads CASSPQENTGELFF. The CDR3 DNA follows: TGTGCCAGCAGCCCTCAGGAGAACACCGGGGAGCTGTTTTTT.

This clonotype has just a few counts. This rearrangement joins TRBV28 to TRBJ2-4; D might be TRBD2 (6 bases). V was trimmed by 6 bases and J by 9 bases, leaving 15 bases between them. Germline V gene lookup returns CDR1 MDHEN and CDR2 SYDVKM. The length of the CDR3 is 13 residues. The CDR3 DNA reads TGTGCCAGCAGCCGAGGGGAGGTGGGCATTCAGTACTTC. This encodes CASSRGEVGIQYF.

V usage is TRBV5-1 and J usage is TRBJ1-4; D call uncertain. Germline V CDR1 and CDR2: SGHRS, YFSETQ. Trimming took off 4 bases at V and 7 bases at J, with 17 bases between the two ends. The CDR3 loop spans 15 amino acids. In DNA form, the CDR3 reads TGCGCCAGCAGCCTCCAGACCCCAGGAAGTGAAAAACTGTTTTTT. Amino acids: CASSLQTPGSEKLFF.

This clonotype was seen repeatedly, ten times or more. The chain joins TRBV7-2 to TRBJ2-1, with 7 bases identical to TRBD2. Per the germline V gene, CDR1 is SGHTA and CDR2 is FQGNSA. The trim removed 5 bases at V and 0 bases at J, leaving 4 bases unmatched. The CDR3 has 15 amino acids. CDR3 amino acids: CASSPGGFSYNEQFF. The CDR3 coding sequence is TGTGCCAGCAGCCCGGGGGGATTCTCCTACAATGAGCAGTTCTTC.

This clonotype was observed many times. This rearrangement joins TRBV7-6 to TRBJ2-2; TRBD1 aligns across 10 bases. The CDR3 has 15 residues. Trimming at V came to 3 bases and at J to 6 bases, leaving 4 bases not matched to a gene. In germline, CDR1 is SGHVS, CDR2 FNYEAQ. The chain's CDR3 is CASSFGQGEAGELFF. CDR3 nucleotides: TGTGCCAGCAGCTTCGGACAGGGGGAGGCCGGGGAGCTGTTTTTT.

At least ten counts were recorded for this clonotype. V gene TRBV6-2 or TRBV6-3 combines with J gene TRBJ2-4; the D gene is possibly TRBD1 (6 bases). The CDR3 runs to 15 residues. Between the trimmed V and J ends, which lost 5 bases and 3 bases, there was a span of 14 bases. Germline V gives CDR1 MNHEY, CDR2 SVGEGT. CDR3 amino acids: CASSPNTGSKNIQYF. Written as DNA, the CDR3 is TGTGCCAGCAGTCCGAATACAGGGAGCAAAAACATTCAGTACTTC.

This clonotype was seen ten or more times. This rearrangement joins TRBV12-3 or TRBV12-4 to TRBJ1-2; D unresolved. Deletions cut 5 bases from V and 1 base from J, with 8 bases between. The CDR3 consists of 13 residues. CDR3: CASSPTDNYGYTF. Here the CDR3 DNA reads TGTGCCAGCAGTCCGACGGATAACTATGGCTACACCTTC.

This clonotype was recorded a few times. The J gene is TRBJ2-6, the V gene TRBV12-3 or TRBV12-4; D unresolved. The germline V and J ends were trimmed by 6 bases and 0 bases, with 6 bases remaining between them. This CDR3 comprises 14 residues. The CDR3 loop is CASSISSGANVLTF. The DNA for the CDR3 is TGTGCCAGCAGCATAAGCTCTGGGGCCAACGTCCTGACTTTC.

At least ten counts were recorded for this clonotype. The chain joins TRBV7-2 to TRBJ1-2; D gene uncertain. This CDR3 is built from 15 residues. Trimming left V 5 bases short and J 0 bases short, with 13 bases between. Germline V lookup: CDR1 SGHTA, CDR2 FQGNSA. As DNA, the CDR3 is TGTGCCAGCAGCCCCAGCCAGCTCGCTAACTATGGCTACACCTTC. The encoded protein is CASSPSQLANYGYTF.

This clonotype was seen many times. The chain employs TRBV7-2 and TRBJ2-7; 8 bases fit TRBD2. This CDR3 region has 16 residues. CDR1 SGHTA and CDR2 FQGNSA come from the germline V gene. Unmatched junction bases numbered 16, after V lost 5 bases and J lost 7 bases. The DNA of the CDR3 is TGTGCCAGCAGCGCGTTGTGGACTAGCACCCGGGGGGAGCAGTACTTC. It yields the protein CASSALWTSTRGEQYF.

This clonotype was detected a few times. The rearrangement uses TRBV20-1 and TRBJ2-3, with TRBD2 matching 7 bases. This CDR3 is 15 amino acids long. From germline, CDR1 is DFQATT and CDR2 SNEGSKA (reference sequence). V lost 3 bases to trimming and J lost 5 bases; unmatched junction nucleotides: 11. The CDR3 DNA reads TGCAGTGCTAGCGCCTTAGGGGAGGGTTTAGATACGCAGTATTTT. Its protein is CSASALGEGLDTQYF.

The V and J genes are TRBV29-1 and TRBJ2-5; 9 positions match TRBD1. The V and J ends lost 7 bases and 5 bases, in that order; junction bases with no gene match: 8. The V gene's germline CDR1 is SQVTM and CDR2 ANQGSEA. CDR3 length: 13 amino acids. Here the CDR3 reads CSASTGGDETQYF. CDR3 sequence (DNA): TGCAGCGCCAGTACAGGGGGCGACGAGACCCAGTACTTC.

At least ten counts were recorded for this clonotype. The rearrangement joins TRBV4-3 to TRBJ1-3, with TRBD1 as a possible D gene (6 bases). The V and J ends lost 0 bases and 4 bases respectively, with 10 bases between them. The CDR3 sequence is 15 residues long. CDR1 and CDR2 from the germline V gene are LGHNA and YSLEER. The CDR3 reads CASSQDRGYGNTIYF. CDR3 DNA: TGCGCCAGCAGCCAAGACAGGGGCTACGGAAACACCATATATTTT.

The chain couples TRBV19 to TRBJ2-2; D assignment may be TRBD1 or TRBD2 (6 bases each). The V gene's germline CDR1 is LNHDA and CDR2 SQIVND (reference sequence). This CDR3 contains 15 residues. Trimming took 4 bases from V and 1 from J, leaving 10 bases between them. The chain's CDR3 is CASSKGGRNTGELFF. CDR3 bases: TGTGCCAGTAGTAAGGGGGGTAGGAACACCGGGGAGCTGTTTTTT.

The chain links TRBV12-3 or TRBV12-4 to TRBJ2-1; 7 bases fit TRBD2. The CDR3 has 14 residues. Losses at the gene ends were 6 bases for V and 8 bases for J; bases not matched to a gene: 10. This CDR3 reads CASRMAGDRHEQFF. CDR3 nucleotide sequence: TGTGCCAGCAGGATGGCGGGAGACCGACATGAGCAGTTCTTC.

The V call is TRBV5-1, the J call TRBJ2-7; perhaps TRBD2 as D (6 bases). Per the germline V gene, CDR1 is SGHRS and CDR2 is YFSETQ. Trimming took 2 bases from V and 5 from J, leaving 23 bases between them. This CDR3 comprises 17 residues. CDR3 sequence (DNA): TGCGCCAGCAGCTTAACCCTAGCGTCCAACCTCGTGCACGAGCAGTACTTC. It is translated as CASSLTLASNLVHEQYF.